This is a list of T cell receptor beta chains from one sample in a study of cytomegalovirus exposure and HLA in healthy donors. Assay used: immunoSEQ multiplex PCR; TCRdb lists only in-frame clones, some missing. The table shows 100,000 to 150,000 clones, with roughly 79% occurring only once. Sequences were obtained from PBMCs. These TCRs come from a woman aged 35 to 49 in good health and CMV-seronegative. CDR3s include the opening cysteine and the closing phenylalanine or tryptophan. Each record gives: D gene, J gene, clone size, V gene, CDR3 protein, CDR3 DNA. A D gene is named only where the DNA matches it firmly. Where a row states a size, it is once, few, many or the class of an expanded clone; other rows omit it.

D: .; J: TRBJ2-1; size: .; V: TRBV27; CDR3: CASSWGISYNEQFF; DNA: TGTGCCAGCAGTTGGGGCATCTCCTACAATGAGCAGTTCTTC
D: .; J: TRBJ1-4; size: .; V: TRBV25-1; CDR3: CASSPASADLKKLFF; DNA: TGTGCCAGCAGCCCGGCATCGGCGGATTTGAAAAAACTGTTTTTT
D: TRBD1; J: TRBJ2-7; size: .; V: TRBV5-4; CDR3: CASSRGQDAYEQYF; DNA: TGTGCCAGCAGCCGGGGACAGGACGCCTACGAGCAGTACTTC
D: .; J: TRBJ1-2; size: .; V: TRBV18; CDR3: CASSPVADYGYTF; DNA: TGTGCCAGCTCACCGGTTGCGGATTATGGCTACACCTTC
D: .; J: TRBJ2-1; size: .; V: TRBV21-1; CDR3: CASPRPGLSSYNEQFF; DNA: TGTGCCAGCCCCAGACCGGGACTCAGCTCCTACAATGAGCAGTTCTTC
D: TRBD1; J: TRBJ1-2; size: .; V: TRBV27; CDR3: CASSPGTGVGGYTF; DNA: TGTGCCAGCAGTCCTGGGACAGGGGTGGGTGGCTACACCTTC
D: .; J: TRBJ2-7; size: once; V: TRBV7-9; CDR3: CASSLGASDEQYF; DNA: TGTGCCAGCAGCCTGGGAGCTTCGGACGAGCAGTACTTC
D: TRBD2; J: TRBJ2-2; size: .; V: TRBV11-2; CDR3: CASSLDRTSGGDTGELFF; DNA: TGTGCCAGCAGCTTAGACCGGACTAGCGGGGGGGACACCGGGGAGCTGTTTTTT
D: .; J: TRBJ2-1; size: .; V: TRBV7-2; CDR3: CASSLGSVSSYNEQFF; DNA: TGTGCCAGCAGTCTAGGGAGCGTGAGCTCCTACAATGAGCAGTTCTTC
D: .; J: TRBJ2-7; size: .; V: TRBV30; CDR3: CAWRGARYEQYF; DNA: TGTGCCTGGAGGGGAGCTCGGTACGAGCAGTACTTC
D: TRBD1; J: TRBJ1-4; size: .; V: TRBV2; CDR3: CASSEPDREATNEKLFF; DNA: TGTGCCAGCAGTGAACCCGACAGGGAGGCAACTAATGAAAAACTGTTTTTT
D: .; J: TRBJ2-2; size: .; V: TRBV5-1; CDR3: CASSLAQLMNTGELFF; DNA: TGCGCCAGCAGCTTGGCACAGCTAATGAACACCGGGGAGCTGTTTTTT
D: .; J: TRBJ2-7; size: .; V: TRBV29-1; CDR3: CSVGDRGGYEQYF; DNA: TGCAGCGTTGGAGACAGGGGAGGGTACGAGCAGTACTTC
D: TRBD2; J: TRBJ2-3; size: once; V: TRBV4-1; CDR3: CASSQTSGGTDTQYF; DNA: TGCGCCAGCAGCCAAACTAGCGGGGGCACAGATACGCAGTATTTT
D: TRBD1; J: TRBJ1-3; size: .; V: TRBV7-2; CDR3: CASSRTGGEGNTIYF; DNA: TGTGCCAGCAGCCGGACAGGGGGCGAAGGAAACACCATATATTTT